This T cell receptor beta chain came from a study of early T cells in non-severe SARS-CoV-2 infection. As for the study in general: Sequenced material consisted of bulk RNA (from unsorted whole blood), and chains were unpaired.

cDNA molecules, individually, were tagged with unique molecular identifiers. Each CDR3 protein is one row after TCRdb ran MiXCR on the 5' RACE reads. This table has 25,000 to 30,000 distinct CDR3 sequences, about 5% appearing once. This clonotype appeared a few times. Antigen specificity is unknown. Study-wide points: Matching with VDJdb favored anti-spike CD8 responses (missing private and CD4 specificities).

This TCR was recovered from an adult who was a healthcare worker with PCR-confirmed SARS-CoV-2 infection or an uninfected control (not recorded which). Source material: whole blood.

This CDR3 is CASSLALGQVGETQYF. In DNA form, the CDR3 reads TGTGCCAGCAGCTTAGCGCTGGGACAGGTGGGCGAGACCCAGTACTTC. V is TRBV7-9 and J is TRBJ2-5; 8 bases map to TRBD1. This CDR3 spans 16 amino acids. Trimming at V came to 0 bases and at J to 5 bases, leaving 8 bases not matched to a gene. Germline V gives CDR1 SEHNR, CDR2 FQNEAQ (reference sequence).